One and the same sample provided the 21 T cell receptor beta chains below, sequenced in a study of cytomegalovirus exposure and HLA in healthy donors. In the PCR, 60 Vbeta and 13 Jbeta primers were used. Clones were sequenced by immunoSEQ multiplex PCR, and TCRdb holds only the in-frame ones, with some missing. The table records 99,000 or so clones, approximately 11% of them present only once. Material for sequencing was PBMCs. The origin of the receptors is a man aged 40-55 years in good health and CMV-seropositive.

This clone was seen only a few times. The chain has TRBV7-2 and TRBJ2-7; 7 nucleotides line up with TRBD2. The CDR3 totals 12 residues. V was clipped by 10 bases and J by 3 bases; unmatched bases: 6. Per germline, CDR1 SGHTA and CDR2 FQGNSA. The CDR3 reads CATGGTVYEQYF. The CDR3 DNA sequence: TGTGCCACGGGGGGAACGGTCTACGAGCAGTACTTC.

As to this clone: The same CDR3 is also encoded by other DNA sequences in this sample. The rearrangement uses TRBV29-1 and TRBJ1-2; D gene ambiguous. V was shortened by 2 bases and J by 5 bases, with 12 bases between the two germline ends. Germline CDR1 is SQVTM and CDR2 is ANQGSEA. The CDR3 spans 13 residues. Written as DNA, the CDR3 is TGCAGCGTTGAACTAGGTCCCTTTTATGGCTACACCTTC. This sequence encodes CSVELGPFYGYTF. Filled out from reference TRBV29-1 and TRBJ1-2, the complete variable domain reads SAVISQKPSRDICQRGTSLTIQCQVDSQVTMMFWYRQQPGQSLTLIATANQGSEATYESGFVIDKFPISRPNLTFSTLTVSNMSPEDSSIYLCSVELGPFYGYTFGSGTRLTVV.

The CDR3 sequence: CASSPGGRDGFYEQYF. CDR3 DNA: TGTGCCAGCAGTCCGGGCGGGCGGGATGGATTCTACGAGCAGTACTTC. The chain joins TRBV6-6 to TRBJ2-7; maybe TRBD2 (6 bases). The CDR3 is made up of 16 amino acids. Germline loops: CDR1 MNHNY, CDR2 SVGAGI (reference sequence). Trimming removed 5 bases from V and 3 bases from J, with 20 bases in between.

This chain joins TRBV18 and TRBJ1-2; a weak D match, TRBD1 (6 bases). The V end lost 3 bases, the J end lost 4 bases, and 15 bases lay between the germline ends. The CDR3 covers 15 residues. Germline V lookup: CDR1 KGHSH, CDR2 LQKENI. The CDR3 nucleotides are TGTGCCAGCTCACCTGGGGTACAGGGCTCCTATGGCTACACCTTC. Amino acids: CASSPGVQGSYGYTF. Combining the CDR3 with reference TRBV18 and TRBJ1-2 gives the whole variable domain NAGVMQNPRHLVRRRGQEARLRCSPMKGHSHVYWYRQLPEEGLKFMVYLQKENIIDESGMPKERFSAEFPKEGPSILRIQQVVRGDSAAYFCASSPGVQGSYGYTFGSGTRLTVV.

This clone has just a few counts. V usage is TRBV15 and J usage is TRBJ1-4; the D is unclear. Looked up from germline, CDR1 is LNHNV and CDR2 is YYDKDF (reference sequence). The CDR3 length is 17 residues. V lost 6 bases and J lost 0, with 17 bases in between. The CDR3 loop is CATSAKQPTATNEKLFF. The CDR3 nucleotides read TGTGCCACCAGTGCTAAACAGCCCACAGCAACTAATGAAAAACTGTTTTTT.

This chain's CDR3 is CASSFPLAGLWFSYNEQFF. CDR3 sequence (DNA): TGCGCCAGCAGCTTCCCGCTAGCGGGATTGTGGTTCTCCTACAATGAGCAGTTCTTC. The chain links TRBV5-1 to TRBJ2-1; 9 bases align to TRBD2. The CDR3 contains 19 residues. J gave up 0 bases and V 2 bases, and 12 bases lay outside the gene matches. Germline CDR1 reads SGHRS; CDR2 reads YFSETQ.

V gene TRBV19 combines with J gene TRBJ1-5; 8 bases are a match to TRBD1. CDR3 size: 15 residues. The germline gives CDR1 LNHDA, CDR2 SQIVND (reference sequence). V lost 5 bases and J lost 1; bases outside the gene matches: 4. CDR3 coding DNA: TGTGCCAGTAGTGAGCACAGGGGGAGCAATCAGCCCCAGCATTTT. Amino acid sequence: CASSEHRGSNQPQHF.

This clone was recorded once. For the CDR3, the DNA is TGTGCCAGTAGTATTGGACAGGGGGCCTCCTACGAGCAGTACTTC. This codes for CASSIGQGASYEQYF. This chain joins TRBV19 and TRBJ2-7, with TRBD1 matching over 11 bases. The CDR3 covers 15 residues. The J segment lost 0 bases and the V segment lost 3 bases, leaving 1 base of the junction unmatched. Germline lookup yields CDR1 LNHDA and CDR2 SQIVND (reference sequence). The variable domain in full, with the rest retrieved from reference TRBV19 and TRBJ2-7, is DGGITQSPKYLFRKEGQNVTLSCEQNLNHDAMYWYRQDPGQGLRLIYYSQIVNDFQKGDIAEGYSVSREKKESFPLTVTSAQKNPTAFYLCASSIGQGASYEQYFGPGTRLTVT.

J is TRBJ2-3 and V is TRBV25-1; 9 nucleotides agree with TRBD1. CDR3 length equals 16 residues. CDR1 MGHDK and CDR2 SYGVNS come from the germline V gene. The V gene end was trimmed by 6 bases and the J gene end by 5 bases; junction bases not matched to a gene: 12. In nucleotides, the CDR3 is TGTGCCAGCAGGAAGCCTGGGACAGGGAGCCAAGATACGCAGTATTTT. It yields the protein CASRKPGTGSQDTQYF.

The gene calls are TRBV28 and TRBJ2-7, with 7 bases lining up with TRBD1. V shed 7 bases, J shed 0 bases, and the junction held 6 bases outside the gene matches. From germline, CDR1 is MDHEN and CDR2 SYDVKM. This CDR3 has 14 amino acids. CDR3 coding DNA: TGTGCCAGCACCCTCCGGGACAGCTCCTACGAGCAGTACTTC. It translates to CASTLRDSSYEQYF.

The chain recombines TRBV21-1 with TRBJ1-1. TRBV21-1 is flagged as a pseudogene. This CDR3 spans 13 amino acids. Written as DNA, the CDR3 is TGTGCCAGCAGCAACGAAGTCGAGACTGAAGCTTTCTTT. Protein: CASSNEVETEAFF.

The V and J genes are TRBV29-1 and TRBJ2-7, with 10 bases fitting TRBD2. The CDR3 contains 14 residues. Trimming cost V 5 bases and J 0 bases; bases outside gene matches: 4. Per the germline V gene, CDR1 is SQVTM and CDR2 is ANQGSEA. The CDR3: CSVRTSGSSYEQYF. CDR3 in DNA: TGCAGCGTTCGGACTAGCGGAAGCTCCTACGAGCAGTACTTC.

This clone came up a few times. V usage is TRBV5-6 and J usage is TRBJ1-2; no reliable D call. From germline, CDR1 is SGHDT and CDR2 YYEEEE. This CDR3 is 14 amino acids long. Trimming removed 0 bases from V and 5 bases from J, with 11 bases in between. The CDR3 region has the DNA TGTGCCAGCAGCTTGGTGGTCGCAGGATATGGCTACACCTTC. Translated: CASSLVVAGYGYTF.

This clone turned up a few times. This chain connects TRBV30 to TRBJ2-3; 9 nucleotides agree with TRBD1. The germline gives CDR1 GTSNPN, CDR2 SVGIG (reference sequence). This CDR3 has 13 residues. V lost 4 bases to trimming and J lost 4 bases; unmatched junction nucleotides: 3. CDR3 sequence: CAWTGQGADTQYF. In DNA form, the CDR3 reads TGTGCCTGGACGGGACAGGGAGCAGATACGCAGTATTTT.

The chain recombines TRBV4-2 with TRBJ1-1; 9 bases align to TRBD1. The CDR3 loop spans 17 amino acids. CDR1 is LGHNA and CDR2 is YNFKEQ in the germline V gene. The trim removed 4 bases at V and 5 bases at J, leaving 14 bases unmatched. The CDR3 nucleotides read TGTGCCAGCAGCCCGGGACAGGGCGCGGGGGACGGTACTGAAGCTTTCTTT. It is translated as CASSPGQGAGDGTEAFF.

The CDR3 DNA sequence: TGTGCGGCGGACCTCAGGGTTGACACCGGGGAGCTGTTTTTT. It translates to CAADLRVDTGELFF. The chain is built from TRBV30 and TRBJ2-2; TRBD1 might be the D (5 bases). This CDR3 spans 14 amino acids. Germline-derived CDR1 and CDR2 are GTSNPN and SVGIG (reference sequence).

The V and J genes are TRBV6-6 and TRBJ2-7, with D perhaps matching TRBD2 (5 bases). CDR1 is MNHNY, CDR2 SVGAGI, per germline (reference sequence). The CDR3 covers 13 residues. V was shortened by 6 bases and J by 5 bases, with 14 bases between the two germline ends. As DNA, the CDR3 is TGTGCCAGCAGCGGGAAGCGTTCCCACGAGCAGTACTTC. It encodes CASSGKRSHEQYF.

The rearrangement links TRBV28 to TRBJ2-7, with 7 bases aligning to TRBD1. The ends lost 7 bases at V and 3 bases at J; junction bases unmatched: 3. CDR3 length: 12 residues. Germline CDR1 reads MDHEN; CDR2 reads SYDVKM. DNA for the CDR3: TGTGCCAGCACCGGGGACAGCTACGAGCAGTACTTC. Its protein product is CASTGDSYEQYF. Full variable domain (rest looked up from reference TRBV28 and TRBJ2-7): DVKVTQSSRYLVKRTGEKVFLECVQDMDHENMFWYRQDPGLGLRLIYFSYDVKMKEKGDIPEGYSVSREKKERFSLILESASTNQTSMYLCASTGDSYEQYFGPGTRLTVT.

This clone showed up just a few times. J is TRBJ1-2 and V is TRBV7-2; TRBD1 matches at 10 bases. V shed 7 bases, J shed 5 bases, and the junction held 10 bases outside the gene matches. The CDR3 is 15 residues long. Looked up from germline, CDR1 is SGHTA and CDR2 is FQGNSA. The CDR3 protein is CASTLGGGQGYGYTF. The CDR3 DNA reads TGTGCCAGCACCCTAGGGGGGGGACAGGGGTATGGCTACACCTTC.

CDR3 protein: CASSGSREVWDTQYF. For the CDR3, the DNA is TGTGCCAGCAGCGGCTCCCGGGAGGTGTGGGATACGCAGTATTTT. V gene TRBV5-8 combines with J gene TRBJ2-3; 7 bases match TRBD2. Germline V gives CDR1 SGHTS, CDR2 YDEGEE. The J segment lost 6 bases and the V segment lost 4 bases, leaving 11 bases of the junction unmatched. The CDR3 runs 15 residues.

The genes are TRBV13 and TRBJ2-3; D gene unclear. The ends were cut back, 2 bases at V and 3 bases at J, with 12 bases in the middle. Germline CDR1 and CDR2: PRHDT and FYEKMQ (reference sequence). This CDR3 has 15 amino acids. CDR3 in amino acids: CASSLRPTLTDTQYF. The CDR3 DNA reads as TGTGCCAGCAGCTTAAGGCCGACTCTGACAGATACGCAGTATTTT.